A few counts support the clone carrying this T cell receptor (beta chain). These data belong to a study of cytomegalovirus exposure and HLA in healthy donors. The PCR used 60 Vbeta and 13 Jbeta primers. In the original workflow: As a later analysis found, there were tens of millions of unique TCR beta chains, of which roughly 11 million were shared. The method was immunoSEQ multiplex PCR; TCRdb's version includes in-frame clones alone and lacks a portion of them. V and J calls plus clone size are reproduced from that table; the DNA served to infer D and trimming. The sample has around 150,000 clones, 64% seen once. The CDR3 runs 15 residues. With 3 bases removed from V and 3 bases from J, the gap between germline ends came to 12 bases. The germline CDR1 and CDR2 sequences are MGHRA and YSYEKL.

Sequencing input: PBMCs. This chain links TRBV4-1 with TRBJ1-3; D is undetermined. The clonotype comes from a woman aged 25 to 39 in good health and CMV-seropositive. For the CDR3, the DNA is TGCGCCAGCAGCCAGGGAGTAACCGGTGGAAACACCATATATTTT. Translating gives CASSQGVTGGNTIYF.